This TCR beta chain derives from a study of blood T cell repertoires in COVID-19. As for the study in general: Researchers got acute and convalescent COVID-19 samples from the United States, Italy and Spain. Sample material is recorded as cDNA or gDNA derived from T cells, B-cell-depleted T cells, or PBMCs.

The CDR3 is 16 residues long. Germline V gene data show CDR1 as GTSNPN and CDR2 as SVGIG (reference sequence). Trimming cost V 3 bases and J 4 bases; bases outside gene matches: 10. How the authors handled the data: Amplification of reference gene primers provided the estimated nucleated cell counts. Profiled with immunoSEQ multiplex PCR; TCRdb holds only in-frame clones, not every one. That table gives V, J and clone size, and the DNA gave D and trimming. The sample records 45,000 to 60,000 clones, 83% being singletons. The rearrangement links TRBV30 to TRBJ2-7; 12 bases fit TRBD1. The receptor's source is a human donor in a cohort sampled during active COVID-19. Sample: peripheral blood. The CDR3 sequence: CAWSALRDRGLYEQYF. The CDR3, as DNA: TGTGCCTGGAGCGCACTCCGGGACAGGGGGCTTTACGAGCAGTACTTC.